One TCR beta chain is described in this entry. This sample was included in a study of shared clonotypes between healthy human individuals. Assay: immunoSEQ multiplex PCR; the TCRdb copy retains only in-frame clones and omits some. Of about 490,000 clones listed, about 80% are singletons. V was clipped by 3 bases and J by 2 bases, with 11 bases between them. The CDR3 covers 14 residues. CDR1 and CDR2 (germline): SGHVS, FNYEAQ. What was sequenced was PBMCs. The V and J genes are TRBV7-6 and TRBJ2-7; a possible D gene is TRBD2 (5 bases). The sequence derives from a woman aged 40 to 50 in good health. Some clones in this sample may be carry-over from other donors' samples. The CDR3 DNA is TGTGCCAGCAGCTTTGGAGCGGAGACCTACGAGCAGTACTTC. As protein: CASSFGAETYEQYF.